The 2 T cell receptor beta chains below were found in one sample sequenced in a study of post-analysis software for immune sequencing data (dated by TCRdb to the mid-2010s). What the work shows at the level of the full study, not this receptor alone: A handful of TRBV segments, including TRBV5-6, TRBV5-1 and TRBV20-1, were significantly more frequent in patients than controls.

These TCRs' antigens remain unknown. Libraries were made using PCR. Instrument used: Illumina HiSeq 2500. To reduce PCR and sequencing biases, unique molecular identifiers were built into the TCR beta cDNA libraries. Using fastp at Q25 and MiXCR, TCRdb reprocessed the public reads and kept productive beta chains. Each CDR3 protein appears once, grouped with its most common genes and DNA. In all, the sample holds 600,000 to 700,000 distinct CDR3 sequences, and approximately 59% of those were seen once. The top ten clonotypes cover approximately 10% of the sample. Sequenced material: blood. These receptors came from a girl aged 2-10 years with multiple sclerosis.

V gene TRBV5-1 combines with J gene TRBJ1-2; 7 bases line up with TRBD1. The CDR3 has 13 amino acids. Per germline, CDR1 SGHRS and CDR2 YFSETQ. The V gene end was trimmed by 5 bases and the J gene end by 6 bases; junction bases not matched to a gene: 7. CDR3 nucleotide sequence: TGCGCCAGCAGTACGTCCGGGACAGATGGCTACACCTTC. Translated, it gives CASSTSGTDGYTF.

V usage is TRBV20-1 and J usage is TRBJ1-4, with TRBD1 matching over 7 bases. The CDR3 sequence is 17 residues long. Germline CDR1 reads DFQATT; CDR2 reads SNEGSKA (reference sequence). With 0 bases clipped from V and 8 bases from J, the junction kept 15 bases outside the gene matches. CDR3 amino acids: CSARENLGGRAHEKLFF. The DNA of the CDR3 is TGCAGTGCTAGAGAGAATTTAGGGGGCAGGGCCCACGAAAAACTGTTTTTT.